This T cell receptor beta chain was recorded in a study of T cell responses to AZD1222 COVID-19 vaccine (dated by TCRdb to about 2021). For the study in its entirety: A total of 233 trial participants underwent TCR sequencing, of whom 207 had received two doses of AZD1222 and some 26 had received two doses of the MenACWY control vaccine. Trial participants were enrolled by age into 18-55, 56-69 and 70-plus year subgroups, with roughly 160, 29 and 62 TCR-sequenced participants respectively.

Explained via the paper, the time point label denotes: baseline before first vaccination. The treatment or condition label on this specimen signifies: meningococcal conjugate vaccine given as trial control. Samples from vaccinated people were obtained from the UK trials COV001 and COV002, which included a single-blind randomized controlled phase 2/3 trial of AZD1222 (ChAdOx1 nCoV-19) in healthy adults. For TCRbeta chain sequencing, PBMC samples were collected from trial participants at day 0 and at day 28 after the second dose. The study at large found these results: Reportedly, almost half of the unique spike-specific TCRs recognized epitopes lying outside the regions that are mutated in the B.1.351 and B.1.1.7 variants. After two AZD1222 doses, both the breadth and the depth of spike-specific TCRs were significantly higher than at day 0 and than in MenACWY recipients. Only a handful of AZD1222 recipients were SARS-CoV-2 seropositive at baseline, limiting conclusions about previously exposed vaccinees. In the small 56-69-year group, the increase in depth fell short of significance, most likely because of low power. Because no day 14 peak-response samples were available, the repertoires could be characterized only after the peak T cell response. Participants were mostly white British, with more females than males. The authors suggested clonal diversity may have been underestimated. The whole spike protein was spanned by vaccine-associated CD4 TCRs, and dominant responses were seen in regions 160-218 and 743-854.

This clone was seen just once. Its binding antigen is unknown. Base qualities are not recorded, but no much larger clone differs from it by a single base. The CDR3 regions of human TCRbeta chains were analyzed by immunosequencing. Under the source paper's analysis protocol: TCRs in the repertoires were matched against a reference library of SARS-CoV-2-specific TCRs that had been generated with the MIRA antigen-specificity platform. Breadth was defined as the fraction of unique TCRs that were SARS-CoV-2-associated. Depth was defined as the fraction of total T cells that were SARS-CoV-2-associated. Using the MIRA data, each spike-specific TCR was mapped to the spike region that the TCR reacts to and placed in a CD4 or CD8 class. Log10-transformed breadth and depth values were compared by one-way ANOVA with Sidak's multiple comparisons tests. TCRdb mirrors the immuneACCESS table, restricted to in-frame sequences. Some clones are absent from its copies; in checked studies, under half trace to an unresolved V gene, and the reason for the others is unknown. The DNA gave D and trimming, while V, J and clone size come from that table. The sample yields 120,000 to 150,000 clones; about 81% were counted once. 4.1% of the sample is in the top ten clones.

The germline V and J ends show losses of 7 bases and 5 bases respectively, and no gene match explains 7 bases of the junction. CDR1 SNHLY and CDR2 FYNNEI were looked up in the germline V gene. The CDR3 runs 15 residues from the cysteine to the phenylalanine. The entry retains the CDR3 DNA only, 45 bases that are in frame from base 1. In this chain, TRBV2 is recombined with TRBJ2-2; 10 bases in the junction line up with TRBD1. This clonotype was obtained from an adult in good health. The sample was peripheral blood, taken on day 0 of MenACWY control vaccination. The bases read TGTGCCAGCAAGGAGAGGACAGGGGGGACCGGGGAGCTGTTTTTT. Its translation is CASKERTGGTGELFF.